The clone carrying this T cell receptor (beta chain) was observed a single time. Its specificity is not known. PCR was performed a second time for about 7 to 12 cycles using a sample-barcoded 5' primer and a J-beta primer mix. TCRdb re-analysed the 5' RACE reads in MiXCR, keeping a single row per CDR3 protein. Here the sample spans more than 600,000 distinct CDR3 sequences, more than 20% being singletons. The data belong to a study of blood T cells in healthy people across ages. Study-wide points: Donor CMV status was unknown, possibly confounding expanded clonotype changes.

These same data were also listed under a study on T cells of mothers and their children. This second study notes: All donors were healthy and Caucasian; they were a few mothers and their six children. Mothers and children who were related shared slightly more overlap than unrelated pairs, but not significantly more.

The material sequenced was blood. The sequence derives from a boy aged 5 to 17 in good health.

CDR3 sequence (DNA): TGCAGCGTTGACGTTGGACTGGGGACCTACGAGCAGTACTTC. Translating gives CSVDVGLGTYEQYF. The V gene is TRBV29-1, the J gene TRBJ2-5, with D tentatively TRBD2 (5 bases). The last part of the DNA fits TRBJ2-7 better; the J call may be wrong. Germline V gene data show CDR1 as SQVTM and CDR2 as ANQGSEA. This CDR3 has 14 residues.